These 26 T cell receptor beta chains share one sample of origin, sequenced in a study of shared clonotypes between healthy human individuals. TCRdb's table, derived via immunoSEQ multiplex PCR, lists solely in-frame clones and lacks some. The sample lists 600,000 to 750,000 clones; 72% were seen once. The sample was memory CD4+ T cells sorted from blood. Subset reported: CD45RA-negative fraction. Every receptor here comes from a young woman in good health.

This clone occurred a few times. The rearrangement links TRBV21-1 to TRBJ2-3; the table's D gene call, TRBD2, was not cross checked with the DNA. TRBV21-1 is given as a pseudogene. CDR3 length equals 15 residues. CDR3 sequence: CASSNPSCLTDTQYF. The CDR3 region has the DNA TGTGCCAGCAGCAATCCCTCCTGTCTTACAGATACGCAGTATTTT.

The rearrangement links TRBV28 to TRBJ1-5, with TRBD1 identical over 9 bases. V gave up 5 bases and J gave up 3 bases; unmatched junction bases: 5. The length of the CDR3 is 15 residues. From germline, CDR1 is MDHEN and CDR2 SYDVKM. The CDR3 DNA is TGTGCCAGCAGTCTCGGGACAGGGTTCAATCAGCCCCAGCATTTT. It specifies CASSLGTGFNQPQHF. Combining the CDR3 with reference TRBV28 and TRBJ1-5 gives the whole variable domain DVKVTQSSRYLVKRTGEKVFLECVQDMDHENMFWYRQDPGLGLRLIYFSYDVKMKEKGDIPEGYSVSREKKERFSLILESASTNQTSMYLCASSLGTGFNQPQHFGDGTRLSIL.

This clone was found a few times. This sample also contains other DNA sequences that code for the same CDR3. This chain joins TRBV4-1 and TRBJ1-5; D is undetermined. The CDR3 extends over 14 amino acids. Germline CDR1 is MGHRA and CDR2 is YSYEKL. V was shortened by 0 bases and J by 4 bases, with 7 bases between the two germline ends. The CDR3 sequence is CASSQDHGNQPQHF. CDR3 nucleotides: TGCGCCAGCAGCCAAGACCACGGGAATCAGCCCCAGCATTTT.

The chain couples TRBV7-2 to TRBJ2-2, with D hard to call. The CDR3 spans 13 residues. Trimming shortened V by 5 bases and J by 5 bases, and 9 bases separated the two germline ends. Germline values: CDR1 SGHTA, CDR2 FQGNSA. The chain's CDR3 is CASSPWGTGELFF. The CDR3 bases are TGTGCCAGCAGCCCATGGGGTACCGGGGAGCTGTTTTTT.

The chain has TRBV6-1 and TRBJ2-7; D unresolved. V lost 0 bases and J 0 bases, leaving 15 bases between the germline ends. This CDR3 has 17 residues. Germline CDR1 MNHNS, CDR2 SASEGT. CDR3 in amino acids: CASSEAPSKFNSYEQYF. The CDR3 DNA follows: TGTGCCAGCAGTGAAGCACCCTCGAAGTTTAACTCCTACGAGCAGTACTTC.

This clone was recorded at least ten times. J is TRBJ2-2 and V is TRBV7-9; D is tentatively TRBD1 or TRBD2 (7 bases each). Germline V gene lookup returns CDR1 SEHNR and CDR2 FQNEAQ (reference sequence). The CDR3 is 17 amino acids. V lost 5 bases and J 12 bases, leaving 28 bases between the germline ends. CDR3 sequence: CASSHAGDSRAPGKLFF. The CDR3 DNA follows: TGTGCCAGCAGCCACGCGGGGGACAGTCGTGCACCGGGGAAGCTGTTTTTT. Full variable domain (rest looked up from reference TRBV7-9 and TRBJ2-2): DTGVSQNPRHKITKRGQNVTFRCDPISEHNRLYWYRQTLGQGPEFLTYFQNEAQLEKSRLLSDRFSAERPKGSFSTLEIQRTEQGDSAMYLCASSHAGDSRAPGKLFFGEGSRLTVL.

This clone has at least ten counts. The chain employs TRBV29-1 and TRBJ2-2; TRBD1 is a possible D gene (5 bases). Germline loops: CDR1 SQVTM, CDR2 ANQGSEA. There are 14 residues in the CDR3. Trimming took off 6 bases at V and 5 bases at J, with 16 bases between the two ends. The CDR3 loop is CSVQTVFGTGELFF. DNA for the CDR3: TGCAGCGTGCAGACAGTCTTTGGGACCGGGGAGCTGTTTTTT.

This clone was recorded at least ten times. The chain combines TRBV15 with TRBJ2-1; 10 bases agree with TRBD2. The CDR3 length is 19 residues. The junction had 13 bases not matched to a gene; V was cut back by 5 bases and J by 0 bases. From germline, CDR1 is LNHNV and CDR2 YYDKDF (reference sequence). The CDR3 DNA follows: TGTGCCACCAGCTTACAAGCGGGAGGGCCGGTCTTCTCCTACAATGAGCAGTTCTTC. It yields the protein CATSLQAGGPVFSYNEQFF.

The chain employs TRBV2 and TRBJ2-2, with D unclear. From germline, CDR1 is SNHLY and CDR2 FYNNEI. This CDR3 comprises 11 residues. Trimming shortened V by 8 bases and J by 3 bases, and 4 bases separated the two germline ends. The CDR3 DNA follows: TGTGCCAGCCTTTACACCGGGGAGCTGTTTTTT. Protein sequence: CASLYTGELFF.

V is TRBV19 and J is TRBJ2-7; TRBD1 matches 10 bases. V gave up 4 bases and J gave up 5 bases; unmatched junction bases: 5. The CDR3 length is 14 residues. Germline-derived CDR1 and CDR2 are LNHDA and SQIVND (reference sequence). The CDR3 nucleotides are TGTGCCAGTAGTAAGACAGGGGGCCGGAACGAGCAGTACTTC. Protein: CASSKTGGRNEQYF.

This chain's CDR3 is CASSPPPNYGYTF. The CDR3 DNA sequence: TGTGCCAGCTCACCACCGCCTAACTATGGCTACACCTTC. The chain has TRBV18 and TRBJ1-2, with unresolved D. The V and J ends lost 0 bases and 0 bases respectively, with 2 bases between them. Germline CDR1 is KGHSH and CDR2 is LQKENI. The CDR3 is made up of 13 amino acids.

This clone was found once. V is TRBV10-2 and J is TRBJ2-1; 9 bases are shared with TRBD2. Losses at the gene ends were 3 bases for V and 13 bases for J; bases not matched to a gene: 10. The CDR3 runs 14 residues. Per the germline V gene, CDR1 is WSHSY and CDR2 is SAAADI. The CDR3 region is CASSDASGTISQFF. The DNA for the CDR3 is TGCGCCAGCAGTGATGCTAGCGGGACTATCTCTCAGTTCTTC.

The gene calls are TRBV19 and TRBJ1-4, with TRBD1 as a possible D gene (5 bases). CDR1 and CDR2 from the germline V gene are LNHDA and SQIVND (reference sequence). The ends were cut back, 6 bases at V and 7 bases at J, with 15 bases in the middle. The CDR3 is 14 residues long. CDR3 DNA: TGTGCCAGTAGCGGCGTCTCAGGGATTGAAAAACTGTTTTTT. Protein product: CASSGVSGIEKLFF. Combining the CDR3 with reference TRBV19 and TRBJ1-4 gives the whole variable domain DGGITQSPKYLFRKEGQNVTLSCEQNLNHDAMYWYRQDPGQGLRLIYYSQIVNDFQKGDIAEGYSVSREKKESFPLTVTSAQKNPTAFYLCASSGVSGIEKLFFGSGTQLSVL.

The chain links TRBV6-5 to TRBJ1-2, with D possibly TRBD1 on 5 matching bases. Trimming shortened V by 6 bases and J by 8 bases, and 10 bases separated the two germline ends. Germline V gene data show CDR1 as MNHEY and CDR2 as SVGAGI. The CDR3 runs to 11 residues. This chain's CDR3 is CASRGVGGYTF. The CDR3 DNA sequence: TGTGCCAGCAGGGGGGTTGGGGGCTACACCTTC.

This clone was seen only a few times. The chain recombines TRBV30 with TRBJ1-2, with 7 bases fitting TRBD1. V shed 4 bases, J shed 7 bases, and the junction held 9 bases outside the gene matches. The CDR3 contains 13 residues. Germline lookup yields CDR1 GTSNPN and CDR2 SVGIG (reference sequence). The CDR3 nucleotides read TGTGCCTGGACCCTGACAGGGTTGAGTGGCTACACCTTC. Its translation: CAWTLTGLSGYTF.

V and J are TRBV18 and TRBJ2-2; tentatively, D is TRBD1 (7 bases). This CDR3 has 16 amino acids. Trimming shortened V by 2 bases and J by 5 bases, and 15 bases separated the two germline ends. Germline values: CDR1 KGHSH, CDR2 LQKENI. CDR3 coding DNA: TGTGCCAGCTCACCAGCGGCCCCAGGGGGGACCGGGGAGCTGTTTTTT. Amino acid sequence: CASSPAAPGGTGELFF.

The CDR3 reads CASSLYEKTQYF. In DNA, the CDR3 is TGTGCCAGCAGCTTATATGAAAAGACCCAGTACTTC. This chain connects TRBV7-2 to TRBJ2-5; D remains unclear. Per the germline V gene, CDR1 is SGHTA and CDR2 is FQGNSA. V was shortened by 2 bases and J by 6 bases, with 7 bases between the two germline ends. The CDR3 consists of 12 residues.

V usage is TRBV7-3 and J usage is TRBJ1-1, with D maybe TRBD1 (6 bases). V was trimmed by 2 bases and J by 2 bases, leaving 12 bases between them. The CDR3 totals 15 residues. Germline V gives CDR1 SGHTA, CDR2 FQGTGA. CDR3 bases: TGTGCCAGCAGCTTAGGGGGCCCGACAAACACTGAAGCTTTCTTT. It is translated as CASSLGGPTNTEAFF. The full variable domain, its missing parts supplied by reference TRBV7-3 and TRBJ1-1, is GAGVSQTPSNKVTEKGKYVELRCDPISGHTALYWYRQSLGQGPEFLIYFQGTGAADDSGLPNDRFFAVRPEGSVSTLKIQRTERGDSAVYLCASSLGGPTNTEAFFGQGTRLTVV.

The V and J genes are TRBV2 and TRBJ2-2; D gene uncertain. The CDR3 spans 14 residues. CDR1 is SNHLY, CDR2 FYNNEI, per germline. Deletions cut 3 bases from V and 2 bases from J, with 7 bases between. CDR3 residues: CASSESDNTGELFF. CDR3 DNA sequence: TGTGCCAGCAGTGAGTCCGATAACACCGGGGAGCTGTTTTTT. The whole variable domain, filled in from reference TRBV2 and TRBJ2-2, reads EPEVTQTPSHQVTQMGQEVILRCVPISNHLYFYWYRQILGQKVEFLVSFYNNEISEKSEIFDDQFSVERPDGSNFTLKIRSTKLEDSAMYFCASSESDNTGELFFGEGSRLTVL.

The CDR3 coding sequence is TGTGCCAGCAGCTTGGGCGGGAGCATTGAGCAGTTCTTC. This gives the protein CASSLGGSIEQFF. The chain carries TRBV5-4 and TRBJ2-1, with TRBD2 identical over 7 bases. The CDR3 sequence is 13 residues long. V gave up 0 bases and J gave up 9 bases; unmatched junction bases: 3. Germline assignment: CDR1 SGHNT and CDR2 YYREEE (reference sequence).

This clone was seen at least ten times. The chain couples TRBV27 to TRBJ2-3; 7 bases align to TRBD2. J was trimmed by 2 bases and V by 6 bases; bases with no gene match: 8. The CDR3 consists of 15 residues. Germline V gene sequence: CDR1 MNHEY, CDR2 SMNVEV (reference sequence). The CDR3 spells CASSHWGGVTDTQYF. The CDR3 DNA is TGTGCCAGCAGCCACTGGGGGGGGGTCACAGATACGCAGTATTTT.

This chain uses TRBV27 with TRBJ2-5, with D possibly matching TRBD2 (5 bases). In germline, CDR1 is MNHEY, CDR2 SMNVEV (reference sequence). The CDR3 has 14 amino acids. Deletions cut 6 bases from V and 5 bases from J, with 16 bases between. CDR3 in DNA: TGTGCCAGCAGAAGTTTTGCTGGGAGCGAGACCCAGTACTTC. Translation: CASRSFAGSETQYF.

Written as DNA, the CDR3 is TGTGCCAGCAGTACCTACCCCAGGAACACTGAAGCTTTCTTT. Amino acids: CASSTYPRNTEAFF. The rearrangement joins TRBV27 to TRBJ1-1; the D is unclear. This CDR3 has 14 amino acids. V lost 5 bases to trimming and J lost 1 base, with 11 bases between them. CDR1 and CDR2 (germline): MNHEY, SMNVEV (reference sequence).

The chain links TRBV5-6 to TRBJ2-5; D tentatively reads TRBD1 or TRBD2 (6 bases each). Germline values: CDR1 SGHDT, CDR2 YYEEEE. Trimming left V 2 bases short and J 7 bases short, with 12 bases between. CDR3 size: 13 residues. Here the CDR3 reads CASSFLQGGTQYF. The DNA for the CDR3 is TGTGCCAGCAGCTTCTTACAGGGAGGGACCCAGTACTTC.

V is TRBV7-9 and J is TRBJ1-2, with D perhaps TRBD1 (5 bases). Looked up from germline, CDR1 is SEHNR and CDR2 is FQNEAQ (reference sequence). This CDR3 spans 14 amino acids. Trimming left V 1 base short and J 4 bases short, with 10 bases between. In DNA, the CDR3 is TGTGCCAGCAGCTTAGGAGGGACGGCCTATGGCTACACCTTC. Protein: CASSLGGTAYGYTF.

This clone was recorded a few times. CDR3 sequence: CASSISQGYEQYF. The CDR3 DNA follows: TGTGCCAGTAGTATAAGTCAAGGCTACGAGCAGTACTTC. The chain carries TRBV19 and TRBJ2-7, with unresolved D. This CDR3 spans 13 amino acids. V was cut by 2 bases and J by 3 bases, with 8 bases left in between. Germline CDR1 reads LNHDA; CDR2 reads SQIVND (reference sequence).